A single count supports the clone carrying this T cell receptor beta chain. Here immunoSEQ multiplex PCR was the method, and the copy in TCRdb shows in-frame clones only, minus some. The sample comprises 150,000 to 200,000 clones, 85% to 95% of which are singletons, and 3.5% to 5% rests with the top ten. After removal of 5 bases from V and 8 bases from J, the junction contained 13 bases not matched to a gene. This CDR3 comprises 16 residues. Germline-derived CDR1 and CDR2 are MNHEY and SMNVEV (reference sequence). This specimen belongs to a study of blood T cell repertoires in COVID-19. The chain uses TRBV27 and TRBJ1-5, with 9 nucleotides matching TRBD1. The sequence came from a woman aged 45-65 years with acute or convalescent COVID-19. Sequencing was performed on peripheral blood. CDR3 DNA sequence: TGTGCCAGCAGTCTTACAGGGGGCGCCGGGATCAAGCCCCAGCATTTT. This translates into CASSLTGGAGIKPQHF.